This T cell receptor beta chain is from a study of T cell responses to AZD1222 COVID-19 vaccine. Clones were read by immunoSEQ multiplex PCR, and TCRdb kept only the in-frame ones, dropping some. Of about 180,000 clones detected, 70% to 90% appear once; the ten largest clones hold more than 4%. Findings and caveats of the study: Elevations in Spike-specific TCR breadth and depth followed administration of two AZD1222 doses. There were repertoire samples only from the period after the peak T cell response.

V lost 5 bases, J lost 1 base, and 2 bases stayed unmatched. CDR1 is SNHLY, CDR2 FYNNEI, per germline. The CDR3 extends over 14 amino acids. Regarding this clone: Its antigen is currently unknown.

This clonotype originated in an adult who received the MenACWY meningococcal vaccine as a control. Sequencing was performed on peripheral blood, taken 28 days after the second dose of the MenACWY control vaccine. V usage is TRBV2 and J usage is TRBJ1-5; 7 bases are a match to TRBD1. The CDR3: CASSSQGSNQPQHF. DNA of the CDR3: TGTGCCAGCAGTTCACAGGGGAGCAATCAGCCCCAGCATTTT.